The sequence of this T cell receptor (beta chain) was determined in a study of B cell selection in AIRE deficiency. Study conclusions and caveats: About 31% of healthy-shared Treg TCRbeta sequences appeared in patient Tconv cells. Shared Treg sequences were biased toward short CDR3s with few non-templated nucleotide insertions.

Comment on this clone: Antigen: not known.

Regulatory T cells were sorted as CD4+CD25hiCD127low/negative cells. Original processing notes: Treg pools: 55,000 to 70,000 distinct patient, some 88,000 donor TCRbeta sequences. Profiling relied on immunoSEQ multiplex PCR, and the TCRdb table lists in-frame clones only, not all of them. V and J calls and clone size come straight from that table; D and trimming were deduced from the DNA. The data show 15,000 or so clones, approximately 94% seen once. Germline CDR1 reads SGHVS; CDR2 reads FNYEAQ. The CDR3 covers 15 residues. J gave up 1 base and V 8 bases, and 5 bases lay outside the gene matches. Source material: Tregs sorted from PBMCs. This receptor was identified in a human donor with AIRE deficiency. V and J are TRBV7-6 and TRBJ1-5; 10 bases line up with TRBD1. In DNA form, the CDR3 reads TGTGCCAGCCGGACAGGGGGTCGGAGCAATCAGCCCCAGCATTTT. This codes for CASRTGGRSNQPQHF.